A single T cell receptor (beta chain) is shown here with its context. The data were produced by immunoSEQ multiplex PCR, yet TCRdb's version contains in-frame clones alone and is incomplete. The sample has tens of thousands of clones; around 90% are singletons. The data are from a study of T cell changes during pregnancy in multiple sclerosis. The sample consisted of peripheral blood, taken before pregnancy. This TCR came from a female donor with multiple sclerosis, enrolled in a pregnancy study.

The CDR3 reads CASSPSGSKYNEQFF. DNA of the CDR3: TGTGCCAGCAGTCCGAGCGGGAGTAAATACAATGAGCAGTTCTTC. V is TRBV2 and J is TRBJ2-1; 8 nucleotides match TRBD2. Trimming removed 5 bases from V and 4 bases from J; junction bases left unmatched: 7. This CDR3 is 15 amino acids long. Germline V lookup: CDR1 SNHLY, CDR2 FYNNEI.